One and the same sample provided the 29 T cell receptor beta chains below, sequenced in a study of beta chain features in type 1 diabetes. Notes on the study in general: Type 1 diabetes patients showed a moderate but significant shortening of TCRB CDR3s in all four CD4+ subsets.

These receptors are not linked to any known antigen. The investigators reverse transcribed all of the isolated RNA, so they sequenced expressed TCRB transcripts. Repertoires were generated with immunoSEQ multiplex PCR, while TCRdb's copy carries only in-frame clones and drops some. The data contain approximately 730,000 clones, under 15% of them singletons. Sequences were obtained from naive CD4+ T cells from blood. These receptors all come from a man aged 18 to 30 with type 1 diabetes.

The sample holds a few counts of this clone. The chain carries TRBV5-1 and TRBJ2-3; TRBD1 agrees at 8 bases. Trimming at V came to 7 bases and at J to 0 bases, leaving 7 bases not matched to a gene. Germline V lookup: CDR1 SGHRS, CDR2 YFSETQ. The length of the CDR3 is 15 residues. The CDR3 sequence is CASFGTGASTDTQYF. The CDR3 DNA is TGCGCCAGCTTCGGGACAGGCGCTAGCACAGATACGCAGTATTTT.

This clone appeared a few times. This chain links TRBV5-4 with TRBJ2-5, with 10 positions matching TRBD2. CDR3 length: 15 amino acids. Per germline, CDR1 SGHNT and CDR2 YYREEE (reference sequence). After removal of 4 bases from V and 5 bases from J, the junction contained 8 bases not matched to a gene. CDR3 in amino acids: CASSATSGAAETQYF. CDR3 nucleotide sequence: TGTGCCAGCAGCGCTACTAGCGGGGCTGCGGAGACCCAGTACTTC. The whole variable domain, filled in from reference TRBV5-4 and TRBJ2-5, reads ETGVTQSPTHLIKTRGQQVTLRCSSQSGHNTVSWYQQALGQGPQFIFQYYREEENGRGNFPPRFSGLQFPNYSSELNVNALELDDSALYLCASSATSGAAETQYFGPGTRLLVL.

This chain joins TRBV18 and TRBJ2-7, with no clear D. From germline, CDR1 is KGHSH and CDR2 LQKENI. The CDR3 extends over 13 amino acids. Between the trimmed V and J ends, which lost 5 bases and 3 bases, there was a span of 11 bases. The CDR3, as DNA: TGTGCCAGCTCAATAGGATCAGGCTACGAGCAGTACTTC. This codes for CASSIGSGYEQYF.

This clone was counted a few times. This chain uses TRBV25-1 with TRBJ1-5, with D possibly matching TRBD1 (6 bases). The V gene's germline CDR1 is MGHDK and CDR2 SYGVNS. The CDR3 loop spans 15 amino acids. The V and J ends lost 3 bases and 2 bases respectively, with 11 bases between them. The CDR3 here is CASSDHSGGNQPQHF. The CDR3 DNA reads TGTGCCAGCAGTGACCATTCAGGGGGCAATCAGCCCCAGCATTTT. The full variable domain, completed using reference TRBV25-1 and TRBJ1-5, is EADIYQTPRYLVIGTGKKITLECSQTMGHDKMYWYQQDPGMELHLIHYSYGVNSTEKGDLSSESTVSRIRTEHFPLTLESARPSHTSQYLCASSDHSGGNQPQHFGDGTRLSIL.

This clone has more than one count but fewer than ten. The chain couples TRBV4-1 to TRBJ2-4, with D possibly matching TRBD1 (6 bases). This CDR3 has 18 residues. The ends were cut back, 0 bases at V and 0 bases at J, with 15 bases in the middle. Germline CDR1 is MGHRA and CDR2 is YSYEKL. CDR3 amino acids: CASSQDLGQSIAKNIQYF. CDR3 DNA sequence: TGCGCCAGCAGCCAAGATCTAGGACAGTCTATAGCCAAAAACATTCAGTACTTC.

Written as DNA, the CDR3 is TGTGCCAGCACCCTAGGGGGACCCGAGCAGTACTTC. Translated: CASTLGGPEQYF. V and J are TRBV2 and TRBJ2-7; D may be TRBD1 (6 bases). Germline loops: CDR1 SNHLY, CDR2 FYNNEI. V gave up 7 bases and J gave up 6 bases, with 13 bases separating them. There are 12 residues in the CDR3.

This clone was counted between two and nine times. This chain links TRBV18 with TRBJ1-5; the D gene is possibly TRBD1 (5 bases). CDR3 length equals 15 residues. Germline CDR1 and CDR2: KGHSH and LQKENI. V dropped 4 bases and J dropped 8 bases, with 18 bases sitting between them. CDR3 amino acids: CASSLNEGPKEPQHF. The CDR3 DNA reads TGTGCCAGCTCACTCAACGAGGGGCCGAAGGAGCCCCAGCATTTT.

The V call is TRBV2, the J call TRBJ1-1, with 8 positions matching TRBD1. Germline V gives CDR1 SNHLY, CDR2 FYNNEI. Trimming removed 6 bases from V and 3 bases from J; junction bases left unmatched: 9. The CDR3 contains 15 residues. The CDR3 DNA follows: TGTGCCAGCAGCCTCGGACAGGGCCGGGACACTGAAGCTTTCTTT. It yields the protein CASSLGQGRDTEAFF.

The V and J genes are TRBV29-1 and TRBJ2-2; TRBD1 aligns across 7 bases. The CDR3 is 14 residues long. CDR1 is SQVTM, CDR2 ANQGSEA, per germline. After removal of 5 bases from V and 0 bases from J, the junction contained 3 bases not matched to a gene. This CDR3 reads CSVMGTANTGELFF. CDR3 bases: TGCAGCGTTATGGGGACAGCGAACACCGGGGAGCTGTTTTTT.

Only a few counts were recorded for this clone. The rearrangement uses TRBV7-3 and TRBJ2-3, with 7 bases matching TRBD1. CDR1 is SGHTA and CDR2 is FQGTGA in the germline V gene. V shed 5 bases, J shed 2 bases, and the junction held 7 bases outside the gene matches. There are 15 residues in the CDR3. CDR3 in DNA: TGTGCCAGCAGCCCTTCGACAGGGTCCACAGATACGCAGTATTTT. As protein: CASSPSTGSTDTQYF.

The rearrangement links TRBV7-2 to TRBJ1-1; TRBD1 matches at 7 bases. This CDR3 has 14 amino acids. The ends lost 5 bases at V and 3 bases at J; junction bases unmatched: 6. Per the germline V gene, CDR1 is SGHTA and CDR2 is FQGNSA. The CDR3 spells CASSPRQGHTEAFF. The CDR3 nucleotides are TGTGCCAGCAGCCCACGACAGGGTCACACTGAAGCTTTCTTT.

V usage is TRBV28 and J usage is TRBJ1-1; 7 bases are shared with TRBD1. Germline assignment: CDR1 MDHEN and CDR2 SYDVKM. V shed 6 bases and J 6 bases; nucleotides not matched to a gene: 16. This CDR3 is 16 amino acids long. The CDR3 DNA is TGTGCCAGCAGCCCCGAGACAGGGAGGCTGGAAGCTGAAGCTTTCTTT. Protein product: CASSPETGRLEAEAFF.

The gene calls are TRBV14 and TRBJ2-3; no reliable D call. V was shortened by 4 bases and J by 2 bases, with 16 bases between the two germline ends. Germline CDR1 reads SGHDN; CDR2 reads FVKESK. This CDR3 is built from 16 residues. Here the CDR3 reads CASSPKASWDTDTQYF. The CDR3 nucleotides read TGTGCCAGCAGCCCCAAGGCCTCATGGGACACAGATACGCAGTATTTT.

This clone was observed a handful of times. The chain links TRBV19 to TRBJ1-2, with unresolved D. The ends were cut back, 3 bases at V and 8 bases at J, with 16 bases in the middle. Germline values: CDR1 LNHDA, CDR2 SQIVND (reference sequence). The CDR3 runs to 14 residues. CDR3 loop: CASSINYGRQGYTF. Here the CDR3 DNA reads TGTGCCAGTAGTATTAATTATGGGCGTCAGGGCTACACCTTC.

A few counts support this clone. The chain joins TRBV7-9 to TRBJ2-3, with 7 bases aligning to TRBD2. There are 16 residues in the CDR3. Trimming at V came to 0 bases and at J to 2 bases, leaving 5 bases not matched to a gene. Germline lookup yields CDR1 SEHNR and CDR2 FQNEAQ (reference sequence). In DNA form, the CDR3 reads TGTGCCAGCAGCTTAGCGCTAGCGGAGTTCACAGATACGCAGTATTTT. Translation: CASSLALAEFTDTQYF.

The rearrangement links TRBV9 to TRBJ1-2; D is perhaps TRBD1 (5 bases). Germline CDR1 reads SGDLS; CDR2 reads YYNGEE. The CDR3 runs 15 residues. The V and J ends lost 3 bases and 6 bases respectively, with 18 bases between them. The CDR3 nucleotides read TGTGCCAGCAGCGGCAGGGCAGGATTCTCACATGGCTACACCTTC. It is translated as CASSGRAGFSHGYTF.

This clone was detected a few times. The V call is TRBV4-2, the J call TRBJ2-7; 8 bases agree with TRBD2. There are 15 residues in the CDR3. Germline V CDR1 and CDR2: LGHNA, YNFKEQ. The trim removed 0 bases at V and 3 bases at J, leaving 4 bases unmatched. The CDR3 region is CASSQDQRGGYEQYF. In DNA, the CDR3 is TGTGCCAGCAGCCAAGATCAACGGGGGGGCTACGAGCAGTACTTC.

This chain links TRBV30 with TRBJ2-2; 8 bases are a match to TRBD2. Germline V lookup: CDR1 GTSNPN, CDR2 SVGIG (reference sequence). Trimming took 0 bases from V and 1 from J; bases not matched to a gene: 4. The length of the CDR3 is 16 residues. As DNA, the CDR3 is TGTGCCTGGAGTGTGTCGAGCGGGGGGAACACCGGGGAGCTGTTTTTT. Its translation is CAWSVSSGGNTGELFF.

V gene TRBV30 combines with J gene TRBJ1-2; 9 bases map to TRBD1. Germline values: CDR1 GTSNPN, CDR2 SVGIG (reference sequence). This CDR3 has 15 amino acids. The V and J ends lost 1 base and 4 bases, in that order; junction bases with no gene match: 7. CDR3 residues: CAWSAGTGIAYGYTF. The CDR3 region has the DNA TGTGCCTGGAGTGCCGGGACAGGGATTGCCTATGGCTACACCTTC.

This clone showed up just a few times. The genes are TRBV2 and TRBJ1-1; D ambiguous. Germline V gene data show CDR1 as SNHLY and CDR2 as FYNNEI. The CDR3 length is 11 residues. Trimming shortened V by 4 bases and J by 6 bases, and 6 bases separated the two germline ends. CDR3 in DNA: TGTGCCAGCAGTGGGTGGGCTGAAGCTTTCTTT. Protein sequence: CASSGWAEAFF. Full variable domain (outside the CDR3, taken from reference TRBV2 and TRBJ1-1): EPEVTQTPSHQVTQMGQEVILRCVPISNHLYFYWYRQILGQKVEFLVSFYNNEISEKSEIFDDQFSVERPDGSNFTLKIRSTKLEDSAMYFCASSGWAEAFFGQGTRLTVV.

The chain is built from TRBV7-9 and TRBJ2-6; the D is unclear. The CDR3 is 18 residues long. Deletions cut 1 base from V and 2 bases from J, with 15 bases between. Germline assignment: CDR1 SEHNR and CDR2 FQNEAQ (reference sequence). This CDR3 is CASSLVLFRNPGANVLTF. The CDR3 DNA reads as TGTGCCAGCAGCTTAGTACTGTTCCGAAACCCTGGGGCCAACGTCCTGACTTTC.

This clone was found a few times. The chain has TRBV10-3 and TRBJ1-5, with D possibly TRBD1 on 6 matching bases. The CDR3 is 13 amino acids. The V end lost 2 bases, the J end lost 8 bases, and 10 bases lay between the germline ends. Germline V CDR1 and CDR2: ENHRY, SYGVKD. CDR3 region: CAISETGPEPQHF. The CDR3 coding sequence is TGTGCCATCAGTGAGACAGGGCCCGAGCCCCAGCATTTT.

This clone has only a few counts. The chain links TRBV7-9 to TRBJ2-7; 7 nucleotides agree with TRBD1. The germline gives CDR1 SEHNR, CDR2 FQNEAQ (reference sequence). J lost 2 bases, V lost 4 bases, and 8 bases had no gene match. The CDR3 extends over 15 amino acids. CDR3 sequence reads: CASSSGAGTAYEQYF. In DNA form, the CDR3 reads TGTGCCAGCAGCTCAGGGGCCGGGACAGCCTACGAGCAGTACTTC.

The CDR3, as DNA: TGTGCCAGCAGCCAGGGGAGACGTAGGTCCTACGAGCAGTACTTC. Its protein product is CASSQGRRRSYEQYF. The J gene is TRBJ2-7, the V gene TRBV14, with a tentative D call TRBD2 (5 bases). This CDR3 region has 15 residues. Per germline, CDR1 SGHDN and CDR2 FVKESK. The V and J ends lost 3 bases and 1 base respectively, with 13 bases between them.

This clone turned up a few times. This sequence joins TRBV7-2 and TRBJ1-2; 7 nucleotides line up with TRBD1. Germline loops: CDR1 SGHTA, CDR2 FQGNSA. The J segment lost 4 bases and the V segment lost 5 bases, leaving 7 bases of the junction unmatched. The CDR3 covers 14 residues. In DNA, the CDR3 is TGTGCCAGCAGCCCCCAGGGACAGAGCTATGGCTACACCTTC. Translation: CASSPQGQSYGYTF.

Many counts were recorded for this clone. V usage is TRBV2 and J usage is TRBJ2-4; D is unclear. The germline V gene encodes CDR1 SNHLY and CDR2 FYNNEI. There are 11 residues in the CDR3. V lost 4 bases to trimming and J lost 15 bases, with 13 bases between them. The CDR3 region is CASSGTVKVYF. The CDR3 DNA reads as TGTGCCAGCAGTGGAACAGTAAAAGTGTACTTC. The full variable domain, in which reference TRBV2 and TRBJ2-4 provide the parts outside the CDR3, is EPEVTQTPSHQVTQMGQEVILRCVPISNHLYFYWYRQILGQKVEFLVSFYNNEISEKSEIFDDQFSVERPDGSNFTLKIRSTKLEDSAMYFCASSGTVKVYFGAGTRLSVL.

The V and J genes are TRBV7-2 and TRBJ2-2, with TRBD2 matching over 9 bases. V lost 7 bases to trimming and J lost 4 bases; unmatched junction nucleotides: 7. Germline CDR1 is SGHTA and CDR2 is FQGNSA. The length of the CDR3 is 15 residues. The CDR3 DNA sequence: TGTGCCAGCATCTCAGCGGGGGGAATCACCGGGGAGCTGTTTTTT. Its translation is CASISAGGITGELFF.

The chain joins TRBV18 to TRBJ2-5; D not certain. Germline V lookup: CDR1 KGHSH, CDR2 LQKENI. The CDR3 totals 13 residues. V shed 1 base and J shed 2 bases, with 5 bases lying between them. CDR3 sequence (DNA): TGTGCCAGCTCACCACTACGACAAGAGACCCAGTACTTC. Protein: CASSPLRQETQYF.

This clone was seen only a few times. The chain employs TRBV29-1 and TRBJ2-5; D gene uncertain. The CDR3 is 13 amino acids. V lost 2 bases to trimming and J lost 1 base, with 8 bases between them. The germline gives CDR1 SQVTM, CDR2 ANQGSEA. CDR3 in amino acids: CSVERGSQETQYF. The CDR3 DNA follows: TGCAGCGTTGAAAGAGGATCCCAAGAGACCCAGTACTTC.